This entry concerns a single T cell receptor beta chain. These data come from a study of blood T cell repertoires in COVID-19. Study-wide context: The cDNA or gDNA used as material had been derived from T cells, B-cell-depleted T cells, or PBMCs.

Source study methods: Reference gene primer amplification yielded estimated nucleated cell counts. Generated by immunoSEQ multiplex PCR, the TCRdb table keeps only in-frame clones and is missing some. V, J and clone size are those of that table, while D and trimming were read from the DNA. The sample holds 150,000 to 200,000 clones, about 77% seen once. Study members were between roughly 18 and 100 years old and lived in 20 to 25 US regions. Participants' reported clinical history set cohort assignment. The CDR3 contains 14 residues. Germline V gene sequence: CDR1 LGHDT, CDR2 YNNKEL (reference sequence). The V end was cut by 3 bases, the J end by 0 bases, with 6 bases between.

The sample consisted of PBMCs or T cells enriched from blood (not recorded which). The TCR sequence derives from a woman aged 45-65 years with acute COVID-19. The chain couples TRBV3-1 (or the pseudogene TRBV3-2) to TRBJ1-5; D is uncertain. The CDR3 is CASSQGSSNQPQHF. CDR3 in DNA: TGTGCCAGCAGCCAGGGCTCTAGCAATCAGCCCCAGCATTTT.